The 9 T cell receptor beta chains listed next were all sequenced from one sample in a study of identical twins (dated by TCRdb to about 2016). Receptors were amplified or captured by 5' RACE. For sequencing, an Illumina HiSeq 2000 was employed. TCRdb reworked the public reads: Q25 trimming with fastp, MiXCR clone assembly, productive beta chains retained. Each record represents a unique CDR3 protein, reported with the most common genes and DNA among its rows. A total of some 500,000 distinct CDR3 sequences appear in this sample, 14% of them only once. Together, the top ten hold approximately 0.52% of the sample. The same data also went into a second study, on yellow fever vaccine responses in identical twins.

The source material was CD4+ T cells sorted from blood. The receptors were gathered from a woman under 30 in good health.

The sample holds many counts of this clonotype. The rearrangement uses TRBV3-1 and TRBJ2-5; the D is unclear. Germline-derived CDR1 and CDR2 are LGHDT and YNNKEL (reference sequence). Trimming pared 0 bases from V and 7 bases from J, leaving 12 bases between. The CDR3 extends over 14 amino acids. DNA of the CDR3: TGTGCCAGCAGCCAAGATCCCCTGCCGGGGACCCAGTACTTC. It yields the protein CASSQDPLPGTQYF.

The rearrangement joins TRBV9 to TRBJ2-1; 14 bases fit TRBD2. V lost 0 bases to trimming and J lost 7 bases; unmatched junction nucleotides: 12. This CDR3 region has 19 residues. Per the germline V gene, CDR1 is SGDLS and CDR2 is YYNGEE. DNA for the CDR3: TGTGCCAGCAGCGTAGGAATATGGACTAGCGGGGGGTTTAGGAATGAGCAGTTCTTC. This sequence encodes CASSVGIWTSGGFRNEQFF.

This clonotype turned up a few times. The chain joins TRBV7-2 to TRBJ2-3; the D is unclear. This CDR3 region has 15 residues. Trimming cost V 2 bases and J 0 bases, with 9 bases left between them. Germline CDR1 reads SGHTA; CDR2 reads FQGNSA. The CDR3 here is CASSLTGRSTDTQYF. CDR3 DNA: TGTGCCAGCAGCTTAACCGGACGGAGCACAGATACGCAGTATTTT.

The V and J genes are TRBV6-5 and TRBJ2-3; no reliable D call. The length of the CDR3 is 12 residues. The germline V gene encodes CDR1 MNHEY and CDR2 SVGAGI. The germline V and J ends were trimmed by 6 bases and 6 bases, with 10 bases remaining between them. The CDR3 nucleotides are TGTGCCAGCAGCTCTACTCGGGATACGCAGTATTTT. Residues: CASSSTRDTQYF.

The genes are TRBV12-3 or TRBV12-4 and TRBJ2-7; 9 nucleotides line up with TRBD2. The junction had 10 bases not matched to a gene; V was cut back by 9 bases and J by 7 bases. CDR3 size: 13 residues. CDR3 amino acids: CASTGGRAHEQYF. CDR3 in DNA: TGTGCCAGTACCGGCGGGAGGGCCCATGAGCAGTACTTC.

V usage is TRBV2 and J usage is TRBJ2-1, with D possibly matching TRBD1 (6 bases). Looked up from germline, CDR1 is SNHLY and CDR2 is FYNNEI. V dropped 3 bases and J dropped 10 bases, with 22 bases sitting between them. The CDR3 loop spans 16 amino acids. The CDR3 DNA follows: TGTGCCAGCAGTGAGCGCGCAGGGGTAGGGGACCCCGAGCAGTTCTTC. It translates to CASSERAGVGDPEQFF.

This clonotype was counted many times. CDR3 DNA: TGTGCCAGCAGCTTGATTTTCTCCAATGAGCAGTTCTTC. Its protein is CASSLIFSNEQFF. This sequence joins TRBV7-3 and TRBJ2-1; D not resolved. The CDR3 is 13 residues long. The germline V gene encodes CDR1 SGHTA and CDR2 FQGTGA. The V and J ends lost 3 bases and 6 bases respectively, with 9 bases between them.

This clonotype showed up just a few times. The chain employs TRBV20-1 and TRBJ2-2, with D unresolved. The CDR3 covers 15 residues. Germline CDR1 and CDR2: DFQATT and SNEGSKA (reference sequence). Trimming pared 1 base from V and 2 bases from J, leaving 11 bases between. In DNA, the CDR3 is TGCAGTGCTAGAGCCCCGGGCCCTAACACCGGGGAGCTGTTTTTT. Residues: CSARAPGPNTGELFF.

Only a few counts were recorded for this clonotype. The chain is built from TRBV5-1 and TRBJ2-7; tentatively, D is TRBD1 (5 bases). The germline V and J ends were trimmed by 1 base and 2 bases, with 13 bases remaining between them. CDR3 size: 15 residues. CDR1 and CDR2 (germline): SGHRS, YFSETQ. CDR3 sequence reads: CASSLFSTGTYEQYF. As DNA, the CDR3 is TGCGCCAGCAGCTTGTTCAGTACAGGTACCTACGAGCAGTACTTC. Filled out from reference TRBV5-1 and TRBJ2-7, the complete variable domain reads KAGVTQTPRYLIKTRGQQVTLSCSPISGHRSVSWYQQTPGQGLQFLFEYFSETQRNKGNFPGRFSGRQFSNSRSEMNVSTLELGDSALYLCASSLFSTGTYEQYFGPGTRLTVT.